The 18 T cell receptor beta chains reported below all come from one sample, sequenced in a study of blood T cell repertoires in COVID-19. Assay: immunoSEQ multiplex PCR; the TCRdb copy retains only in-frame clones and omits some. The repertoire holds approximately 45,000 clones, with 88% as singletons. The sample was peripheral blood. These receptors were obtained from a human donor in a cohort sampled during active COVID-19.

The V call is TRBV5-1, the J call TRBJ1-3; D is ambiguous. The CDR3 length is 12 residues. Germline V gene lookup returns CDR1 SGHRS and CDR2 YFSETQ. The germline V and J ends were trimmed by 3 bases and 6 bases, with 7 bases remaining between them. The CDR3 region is CASSSQQNTIYF. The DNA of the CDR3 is TGCGCCAGCAGCTCCCAACAAAACACCATATATTTT.

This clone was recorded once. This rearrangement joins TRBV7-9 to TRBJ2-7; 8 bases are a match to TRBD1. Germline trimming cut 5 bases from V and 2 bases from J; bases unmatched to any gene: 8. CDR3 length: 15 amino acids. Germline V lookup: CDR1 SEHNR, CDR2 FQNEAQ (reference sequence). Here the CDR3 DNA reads TGTGCCAGCAGCCTAACCGGGACAGGCACCTACGAGCAGTACTTC. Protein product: CASSLTGTGTYEQYF.

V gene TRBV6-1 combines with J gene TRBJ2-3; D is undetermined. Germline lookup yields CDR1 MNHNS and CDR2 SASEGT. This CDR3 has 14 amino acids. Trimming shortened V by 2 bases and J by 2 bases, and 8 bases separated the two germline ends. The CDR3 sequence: CASSELSFTDTQYF. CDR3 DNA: TGTGCCAGCAGTGAATTATCCTTCACAGATACGCAGTATTTT.

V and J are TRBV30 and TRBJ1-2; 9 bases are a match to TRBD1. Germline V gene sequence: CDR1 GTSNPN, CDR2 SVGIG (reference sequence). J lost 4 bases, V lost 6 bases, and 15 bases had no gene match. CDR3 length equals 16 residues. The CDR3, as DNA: TGTGCCTGTCCTCGTAGGGACAGGGTAGTCCGCTATGGCTACACCTTC. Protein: CACPRRDRVVRYGYTF.

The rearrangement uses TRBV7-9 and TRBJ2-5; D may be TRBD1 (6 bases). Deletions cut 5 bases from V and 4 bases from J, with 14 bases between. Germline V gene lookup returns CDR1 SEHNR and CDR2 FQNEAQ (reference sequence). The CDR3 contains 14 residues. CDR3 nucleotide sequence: TGTGCCAGCAGCCACGAGTTGGGGGCAGAGACCCAGTACTTC. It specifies CASSHELGAETQYF.

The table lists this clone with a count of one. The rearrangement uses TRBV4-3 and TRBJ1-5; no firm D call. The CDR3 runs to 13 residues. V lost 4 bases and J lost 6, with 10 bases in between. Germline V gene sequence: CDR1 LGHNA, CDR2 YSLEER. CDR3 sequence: CASSPQVGQPQHF. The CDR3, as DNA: TGCGCCAGCAGCCCCCAGGTCGGTCAGCCCCAGCATTTT.

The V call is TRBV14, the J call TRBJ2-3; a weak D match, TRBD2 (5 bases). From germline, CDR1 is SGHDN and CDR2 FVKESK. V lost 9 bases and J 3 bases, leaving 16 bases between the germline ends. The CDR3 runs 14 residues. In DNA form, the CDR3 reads TGTGCCAGTAAGGACTCCCCACGGACAGATACGCAGTATTTT. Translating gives CASKDSPRTDTQYF.

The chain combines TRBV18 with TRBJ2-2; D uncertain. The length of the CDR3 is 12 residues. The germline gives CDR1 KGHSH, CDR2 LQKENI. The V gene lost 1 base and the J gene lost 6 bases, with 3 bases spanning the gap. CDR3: CASSPRAGELFF. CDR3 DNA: TGTGCCAGCTCACCACGAGCCGGGGAGCTGTTTTTT.

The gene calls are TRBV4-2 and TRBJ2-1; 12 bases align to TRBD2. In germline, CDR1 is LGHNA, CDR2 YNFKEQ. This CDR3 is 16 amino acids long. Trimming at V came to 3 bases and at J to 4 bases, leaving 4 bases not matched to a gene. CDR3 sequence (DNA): TGTGCCAGCAGCCAGAGGACTAGCGGGGCTTACAATGAGCAGTTCTTC. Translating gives CASSQRTSGAYNEQFF.

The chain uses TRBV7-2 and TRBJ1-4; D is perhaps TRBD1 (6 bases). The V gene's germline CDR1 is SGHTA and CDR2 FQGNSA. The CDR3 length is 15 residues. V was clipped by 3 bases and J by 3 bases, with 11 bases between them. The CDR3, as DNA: TGTGCCAGCAGCTTTGGGACATGTGCTAATGAAAAACTGTTTTTT. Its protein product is CASSFGTCANEKLFF.

The CDR3 here is CASSNKRNEQFF. CDR3 nucleotides: TGTGCCAGCAGTAACAAGAGGAATGAGCAGTTCTTC. J is TRBJ2-1 and V is TRBV6-2 or TRBV6-3, with D uncertain. Trimming cost V 5 bases and J 7 bases, with 9 bases left between them. CDR1 is MNHEY and CDR2 is SVGEGT in the germline V gene. The CDR3 is made up of 12 amino acids.

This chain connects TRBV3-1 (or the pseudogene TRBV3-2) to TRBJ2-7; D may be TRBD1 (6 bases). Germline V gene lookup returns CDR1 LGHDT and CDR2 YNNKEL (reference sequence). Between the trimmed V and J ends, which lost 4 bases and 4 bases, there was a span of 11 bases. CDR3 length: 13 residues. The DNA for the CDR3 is TGTGCCAGCAGCCTGGGCAGGGGTTACGAGCAGTACTTC. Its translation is CASSLGRGYEQYF.

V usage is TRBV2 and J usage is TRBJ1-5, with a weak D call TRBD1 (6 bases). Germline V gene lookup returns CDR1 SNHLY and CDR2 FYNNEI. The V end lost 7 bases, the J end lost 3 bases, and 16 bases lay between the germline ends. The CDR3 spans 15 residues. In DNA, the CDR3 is TGTGCCAGCATGAAGACCGCAGGGGTCAATCAGCCCCAGCATTTT. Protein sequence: CASMKTAGVNQPQHF.

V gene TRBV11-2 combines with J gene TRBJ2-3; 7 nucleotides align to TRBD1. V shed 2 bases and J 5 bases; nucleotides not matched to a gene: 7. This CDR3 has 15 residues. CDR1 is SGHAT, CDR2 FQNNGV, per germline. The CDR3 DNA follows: TGTGCCAGCAGCTTATCGGGACAGCCAGGAGATACGCAGTATTTT. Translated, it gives CASSLSGQPGDTQYF.

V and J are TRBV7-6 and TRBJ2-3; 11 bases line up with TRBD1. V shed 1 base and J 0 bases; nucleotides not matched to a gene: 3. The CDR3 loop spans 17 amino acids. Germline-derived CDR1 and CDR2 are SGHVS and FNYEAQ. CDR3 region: CASSLGTGGVSTDTQYF. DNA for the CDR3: TGTGCCAGCAGCTTAGGGACAGGGGGCGTCAGCACAGATACGCAGTATTTT.

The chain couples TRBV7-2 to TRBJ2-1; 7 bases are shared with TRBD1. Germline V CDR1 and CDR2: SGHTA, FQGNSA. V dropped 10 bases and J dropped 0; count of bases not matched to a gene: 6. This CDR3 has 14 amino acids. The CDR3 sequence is CATKPGGSYNEQFF. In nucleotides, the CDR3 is TGTGCCACCAAACCAGGGGGCTCCTACAATGAGCAGTTCTTC.

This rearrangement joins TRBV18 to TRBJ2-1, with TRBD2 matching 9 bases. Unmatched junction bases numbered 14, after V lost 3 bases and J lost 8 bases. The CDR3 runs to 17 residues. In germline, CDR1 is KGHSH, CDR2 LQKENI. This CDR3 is CASSPSLIAGVRHEQFF. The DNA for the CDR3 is TGTGCCAGCTCACCGTCACTTATAGCGGGGGTTAGACATGAGCAGTTCTTC.

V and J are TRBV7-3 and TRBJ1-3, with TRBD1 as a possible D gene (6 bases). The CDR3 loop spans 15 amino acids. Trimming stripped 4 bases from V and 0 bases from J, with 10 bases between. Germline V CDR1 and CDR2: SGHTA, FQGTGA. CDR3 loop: CASSSGHSSGNTIYF. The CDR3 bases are TGTGCCAGCAGCTCGGGACACTCCTCTGGAAACACCATATATTTT.